What follows are 2 T cell receptor beta chains derived from one specimen sequenced in a study of blood T cell repertoires in COVID-19. Method: immunoSEQ multiplex PCR; TCRdb's copy keeps in-frame clones and lacks some. The data contain some 93,000 clones, approximately 86% of them singletons. Source material: peripheral blood. Receptors originate from a man aged 50-60 years with acute or convalescent COVID-19.

The V call is TRBV12-3 or TRBV12-4, the J call TRBJ2-7, with no clear D. The V and J ends lost 3 bases and 4 bases respectively, with 7 bases between them. The CDR3 has 12 residues. CDR3: CASSFGGYEQYF. CDR3 sequence (DNA): TGTGCCAGCAGTTTTGGCGGATACGAGCAGTACTTC.

CDR3 nucleotides: TGTGCCAGCAGTGACTCGATAAACCGAGGGGGCTATGGCTACACCTTC. Its protein is CASSDSINRGGYGYTF. The rearrangement uses TRBV6-4 and TRBJ1-2; perhaps TRBD1 as D (6 bases). V was pared by 0 bases and J by 4 bases, with 15 bases between. The germline gives CDR1 MRHNA, CDR2 SNTAGT. This CDR3 is built from 16 residues.